Below, one T cell receptor (beta chain) is given with its context. The PCR ran on 60 Vbeta and 13 Jbeta primers. The repertoire was sequenced with immunoSEQ multiplex PCR; TCRdb's copy has only in-frame clones and lacks some. The table includes 140,000 to 150,000 clones, roughly 82% detected once. Trimming took 0 bases from V and 4 from J, leaving 4 bases between them. Per the germline V gene, CDR1 is MNHNS and CDR2 is SASEGT. The CDR3 is 13 amino acids. This sample was taken from a study of cytomegalovirus exposure and HLA in healthy donors. Donors likely had unrecorded immune exposures despite being nominally healthy when sampled.

Material: PBMCs. V gene TRBV6-1 combines with J gene TRBJ1-3, with unresolved D. The clonotype was recovered from a man younger than 40 in good health and CMV-seronegative. The CDR3: CASSEAEGNTIYF. CDR3 nucleotide sequence: TGTGCCAGCAGTGAAGCGGAGGGAAACACCATATATTTT.